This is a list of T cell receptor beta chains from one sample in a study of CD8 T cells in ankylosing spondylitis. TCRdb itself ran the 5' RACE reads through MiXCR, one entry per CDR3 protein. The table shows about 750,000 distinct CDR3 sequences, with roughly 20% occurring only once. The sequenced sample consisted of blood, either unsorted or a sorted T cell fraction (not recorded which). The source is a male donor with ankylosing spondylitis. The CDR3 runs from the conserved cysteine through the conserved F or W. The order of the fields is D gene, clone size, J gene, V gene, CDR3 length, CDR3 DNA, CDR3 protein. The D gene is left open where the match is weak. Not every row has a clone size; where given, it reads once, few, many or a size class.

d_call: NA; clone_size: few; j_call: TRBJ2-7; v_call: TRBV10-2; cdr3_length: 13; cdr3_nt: TGCGCCCGCCTACGAGGCTACGGGAACGAGCAGTACTTC; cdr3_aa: CARLRGYGNEQYF
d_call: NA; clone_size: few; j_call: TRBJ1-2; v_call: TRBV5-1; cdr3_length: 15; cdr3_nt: TGCGCCAGCAGCTTGGTTGGGACGTCCTTCTATGGCTACACCTTC; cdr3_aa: CASSLVGTSFYGYTF
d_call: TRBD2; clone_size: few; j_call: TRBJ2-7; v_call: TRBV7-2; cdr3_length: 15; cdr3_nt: TGTGCCAGCAGCCCCAATCGCGGGAGCGCCTCCGAGCAGTACTTC; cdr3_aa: CASSPNRGSASEQYF
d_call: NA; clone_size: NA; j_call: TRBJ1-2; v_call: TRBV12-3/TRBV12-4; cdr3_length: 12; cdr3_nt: TGTGCCAGCAGAACGGACAGCTATGGCTACACCTTC; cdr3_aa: CASRTDSYGYTF
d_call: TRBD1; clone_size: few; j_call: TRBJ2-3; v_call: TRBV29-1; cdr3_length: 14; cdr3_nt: TGCAGCGCCGCCGGGACAGGGGTTGCAGATACGCAGTATTTT; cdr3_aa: CSAAGTGVADTQYF
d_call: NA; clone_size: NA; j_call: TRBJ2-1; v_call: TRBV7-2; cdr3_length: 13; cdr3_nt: TGTGCCAGCAGCCCCCCCTTCCTCAATGAGCAGTTCTTC; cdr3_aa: CASSPPFLNEQFF
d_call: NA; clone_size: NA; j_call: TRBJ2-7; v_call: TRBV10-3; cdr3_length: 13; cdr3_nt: TGTGCCATCAAAGACAACCAGGCCTACGAGCAGTACTTC; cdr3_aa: CAIKDNQAYEQYF
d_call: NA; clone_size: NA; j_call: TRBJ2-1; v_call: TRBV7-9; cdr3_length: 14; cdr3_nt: TGTGCCAGCATCCCTGCGGGAATGGAGAATGAGCAGTTCTTC; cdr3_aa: CASIPAGMENEQFF
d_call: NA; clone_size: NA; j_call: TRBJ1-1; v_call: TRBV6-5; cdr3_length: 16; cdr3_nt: TGTGCCAGCAGTTACTCGGGGGGACGACCGAACACTGAAGCTTTCTTT; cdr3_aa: CASSYSGGRPNTEAFF
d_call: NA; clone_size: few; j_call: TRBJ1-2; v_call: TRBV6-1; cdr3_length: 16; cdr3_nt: TGTGCCAGCAGTGAAGGTGGTATCGGGGGAAGCTTTGGCTACACCTTC; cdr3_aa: CASSEGGIGGSFGYTF
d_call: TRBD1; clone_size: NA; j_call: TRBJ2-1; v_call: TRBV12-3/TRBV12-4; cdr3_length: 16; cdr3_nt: TGTGCCAGCAGCTTCCTCAACCGGGACAGAGGGAATGAGCAGTTCTTC; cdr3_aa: CASSFLNRDRGNEQFF
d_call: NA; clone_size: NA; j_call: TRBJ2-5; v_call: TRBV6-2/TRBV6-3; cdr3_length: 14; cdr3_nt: TGTGCCAGCAGTCAAAGCGGACTACAAGAGACCCAGTACTTC; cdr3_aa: CASSQSGLQETQYF
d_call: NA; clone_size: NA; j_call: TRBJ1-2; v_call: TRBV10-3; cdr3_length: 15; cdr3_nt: TGTGCCATCAGATCGGACAGCGAGGGCCCCTATGGCTACACCTTC; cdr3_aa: CAIRSDSEGPYGYTF
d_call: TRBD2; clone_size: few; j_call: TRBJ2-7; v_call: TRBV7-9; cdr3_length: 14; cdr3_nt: TGTGCCGGCCGCGGGACGGGAGGGAGGTACGAGCAGTACTTC; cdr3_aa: CAGRGTGGRYEQYF
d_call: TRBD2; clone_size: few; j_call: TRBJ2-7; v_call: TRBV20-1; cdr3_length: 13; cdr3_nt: TGCAGTGCCCGGACTAGCAGGGCCTACGAGCAGTACTTC; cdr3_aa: CSARTSRAYEQYF
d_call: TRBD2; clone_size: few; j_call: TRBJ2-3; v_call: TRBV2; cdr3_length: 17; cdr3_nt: TGTGCCAGCAGCCTCCAGGCTAGCGGGGGGCCGTCAGATACGCAGTATTTT; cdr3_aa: CASSLQASGGPSDTQYF
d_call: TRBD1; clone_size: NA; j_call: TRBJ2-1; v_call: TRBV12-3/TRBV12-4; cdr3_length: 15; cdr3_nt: TGTGCCAGCAGTCTGAACAGGGGGCAGAACAATGAGCAGTTCTTC; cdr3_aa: CASSLNRGQNNEQFF
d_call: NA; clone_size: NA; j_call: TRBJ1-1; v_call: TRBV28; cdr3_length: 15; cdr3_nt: TGTGCCAGCAGTTCCCCCGCCCCCGGGGAAACTGAAGCTTTCTTT; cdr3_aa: CASSSPAPGETEAFF
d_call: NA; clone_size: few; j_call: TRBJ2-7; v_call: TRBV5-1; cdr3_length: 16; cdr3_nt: TGCGCCAGCAGCCTTTTTTCGGGGCAGGAAGGCTACGAGCAGTACTTC; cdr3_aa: CASSLFSGQEGYEQYF
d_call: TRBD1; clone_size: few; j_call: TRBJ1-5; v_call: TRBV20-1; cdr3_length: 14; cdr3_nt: TGCAGTGCTAGAGAGGGGACAGGAGGTCAGCCCCAGCATTTT; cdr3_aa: CSAREGTGGQPQHF
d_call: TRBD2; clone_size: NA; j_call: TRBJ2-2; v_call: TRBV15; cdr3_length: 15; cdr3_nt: TGTGCCACCAGCAGGACTAGCGGAGGCACCGGGGAGCTGTTTTTT; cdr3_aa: CATSRTSGGTGELFF
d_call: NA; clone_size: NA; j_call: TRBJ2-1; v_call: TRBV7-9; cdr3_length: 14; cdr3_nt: TGTGCCAGCAGCTTAGTATCAAGGGGCAATGAGCAGTTCTTC; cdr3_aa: CASSLVSRGNEQFF
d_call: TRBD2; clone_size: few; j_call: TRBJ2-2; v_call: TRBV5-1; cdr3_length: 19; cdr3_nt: TGCGCCAGCAGCTCAACCCGGGGAGTAGCGGGACGGGGCACCGGGGAGCTGTTTTTT; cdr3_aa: CASSSTRGVAGRGTGELFF
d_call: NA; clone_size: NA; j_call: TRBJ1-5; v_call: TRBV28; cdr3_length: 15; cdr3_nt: TGTGCCAGCAGTTTAAGACCCCCAAGCAATCAGCCCCAGCATTTT; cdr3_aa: CASSLRPPSNQPQHF
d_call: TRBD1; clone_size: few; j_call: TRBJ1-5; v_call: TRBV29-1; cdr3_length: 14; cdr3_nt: TGCAGCGTCCAGATGGACAGGGACAATCAGCCCCAGCATTTT; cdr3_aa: CSVQMDRDNQPQHF
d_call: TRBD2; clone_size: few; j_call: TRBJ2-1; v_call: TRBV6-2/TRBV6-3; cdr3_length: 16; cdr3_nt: TGTGCCAGCAGTTACTCTGGACTAGCGGGAGCAGGGGAGCAGTTCTTC; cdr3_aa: CASSYSGLAGAGEQFF
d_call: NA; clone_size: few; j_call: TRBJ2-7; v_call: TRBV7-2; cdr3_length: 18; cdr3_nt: TGTGCCAGCAGCTTAGCGCCGGTGGGACCCGGAAGTTTCTACGAGCAGTACTTC; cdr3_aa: CASSLAPVGPGSFYEQYF
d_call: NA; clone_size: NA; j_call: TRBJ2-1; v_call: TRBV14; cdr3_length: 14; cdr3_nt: TGTGCCAGCAGCCAAGCTCTCGGTTTGGGTGAGCAGTTCTTC; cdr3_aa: CASSQALGLGEQFF
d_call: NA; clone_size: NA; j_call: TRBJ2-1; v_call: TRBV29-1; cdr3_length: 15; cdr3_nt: TGCAGCGTTGAGGACGAGTGGAGCTCCTACAATGAGCAGTTCTTC; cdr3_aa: CSVEDEWSSYNEQFF
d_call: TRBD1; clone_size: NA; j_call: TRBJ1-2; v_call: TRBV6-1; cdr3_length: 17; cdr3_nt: TGTGCCAGCAGTCCCCGGGACAGGGGCGAGAAATCCTATGGCTACACCTTC; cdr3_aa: CASSPRDRGEKSYGYTF
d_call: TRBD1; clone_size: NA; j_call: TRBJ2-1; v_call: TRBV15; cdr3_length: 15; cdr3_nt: TGTGCCACCAGCAGCCCGGGACAGGGTGTGAATGAGCAGTTCTTC; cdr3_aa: CATSSPGQGVNEQFF
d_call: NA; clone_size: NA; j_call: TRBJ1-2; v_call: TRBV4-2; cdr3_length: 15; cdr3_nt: TGTGCCAGCAGCCAAGACGTAAGGGGCGTCTATGGCTACACCTTC; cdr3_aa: CASSQDVRGVYGYTF
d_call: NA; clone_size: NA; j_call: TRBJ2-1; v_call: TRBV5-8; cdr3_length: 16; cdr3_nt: TGTGCCAGCAGGCCCCGCTCGGCGAGCACCTACAATGAGCAGTTCTTC; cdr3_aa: CASRPRSASTYNEQFF
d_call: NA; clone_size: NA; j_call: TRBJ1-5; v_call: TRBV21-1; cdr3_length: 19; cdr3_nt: TGTGCCAGCAGCAAAGTCGGGCATCGGGGGCGAGATGGGAATCAGCCCCAGCATTTT; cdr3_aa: CASSKVGHRGRDGNQPQHF
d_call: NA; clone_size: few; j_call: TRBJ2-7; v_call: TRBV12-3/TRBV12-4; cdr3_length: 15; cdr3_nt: TGTGCCAGCAGTTCAAATTTTCAAGGGTCCTACGAGCAGTACTTC; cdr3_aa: CASSSNFQGSYEQYF
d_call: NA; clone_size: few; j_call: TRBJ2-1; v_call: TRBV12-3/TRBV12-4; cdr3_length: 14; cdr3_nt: TGTGCCAGCAGTTTAAGGACTTTGTACAATGAGCAGTTCTTC; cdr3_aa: CASSLRTLYNEQFF
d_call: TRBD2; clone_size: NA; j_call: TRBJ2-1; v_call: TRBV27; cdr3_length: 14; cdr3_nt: TGTGCCAGCAGTCGACTAGCGGGAGTCAATGAGCAGTTCTTC; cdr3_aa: CASSRLAGVNEQFF
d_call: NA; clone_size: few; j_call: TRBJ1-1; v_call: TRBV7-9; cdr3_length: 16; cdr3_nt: TGTGCCAGCAGCTCGGCTGCCGGACACATGGTGGCTGAAGCTTTCTTT; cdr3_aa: CASSSAAGHMVAEAFF
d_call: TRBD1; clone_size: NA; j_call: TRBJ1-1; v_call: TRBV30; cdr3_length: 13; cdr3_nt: TGTGCCTGGAGTGGCAGGGGGCCGACTGAAGCTTTCTTT; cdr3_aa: CAWSGRGPTEAFF
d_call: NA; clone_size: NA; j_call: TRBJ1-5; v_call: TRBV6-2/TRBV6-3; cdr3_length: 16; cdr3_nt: TGTGCCAGCAGCCGAGATGGGGCGTGGAGCAATCAGCCCCAGCATTTT; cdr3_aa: CASSRDGAWSNQPQHF
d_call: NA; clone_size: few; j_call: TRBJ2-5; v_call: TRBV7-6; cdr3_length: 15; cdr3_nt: TGTGCCAGCAGCTTAGTAGGCCTGCGGGAAGAGACCCAGTACTTC; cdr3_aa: CASSLVGLREETQYF
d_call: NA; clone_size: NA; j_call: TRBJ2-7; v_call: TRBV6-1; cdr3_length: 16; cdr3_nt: TGTGCCAGCAGCCGCATAGGGGATTATTATCCGTACGAGCAGTACTTC; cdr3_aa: CASSRIGDYYPYEQYF
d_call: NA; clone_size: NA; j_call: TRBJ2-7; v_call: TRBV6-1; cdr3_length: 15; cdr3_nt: TGTGCCAGCACCCAGGGAGACGGGGCCCACTACGAGCAGTACTTC; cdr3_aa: CASTQGDGAHYEQYF
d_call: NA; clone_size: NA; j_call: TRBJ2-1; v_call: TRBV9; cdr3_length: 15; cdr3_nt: TGTGCCAGCAGCCCAGCCCGGATCTCCTACAATGAGCAGTTCTTC; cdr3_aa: CASSPARISYNEQFF
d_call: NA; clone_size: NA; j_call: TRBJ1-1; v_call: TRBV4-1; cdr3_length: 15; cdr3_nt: TGCGCCAGCAGCCAAGATCTGGGTGGGGACACTGAAGCTTTCTTT; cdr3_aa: CASSQDLGGDTEAFF
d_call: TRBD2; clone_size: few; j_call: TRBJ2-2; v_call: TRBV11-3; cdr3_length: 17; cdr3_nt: TGTGCCAGCAGCTTAACTAGCGGGAGTCTCCCCCCCGGGGAGCTGTTTTTT; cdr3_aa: CASSLTSGSLPPGELFF